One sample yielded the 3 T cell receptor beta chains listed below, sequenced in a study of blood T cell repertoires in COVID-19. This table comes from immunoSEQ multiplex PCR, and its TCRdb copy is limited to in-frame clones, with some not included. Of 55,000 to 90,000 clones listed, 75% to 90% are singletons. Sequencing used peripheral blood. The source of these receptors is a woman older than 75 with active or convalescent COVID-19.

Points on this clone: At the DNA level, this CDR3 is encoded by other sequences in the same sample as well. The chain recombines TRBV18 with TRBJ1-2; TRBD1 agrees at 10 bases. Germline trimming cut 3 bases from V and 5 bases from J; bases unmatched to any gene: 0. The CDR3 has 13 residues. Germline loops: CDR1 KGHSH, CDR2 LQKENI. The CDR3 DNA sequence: TGTGCCAGCTCACCGGACAGGGGGTATGGCTACACCTTC. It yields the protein CASSPDRGYGYTF.

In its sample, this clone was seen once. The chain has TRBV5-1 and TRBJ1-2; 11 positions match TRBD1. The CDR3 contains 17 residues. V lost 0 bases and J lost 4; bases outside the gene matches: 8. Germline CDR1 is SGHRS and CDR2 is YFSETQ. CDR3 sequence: CASSLGTGGDWTYGYTF. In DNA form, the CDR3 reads TGCGCCAGCAGCTTGGGGACAGGGGGCGACTGGACCTATGGCTACACCTTC.

The CDR3 loop reads CASSQMGHPNTGELFF. The CDR3 DNA sequence: TGCGCCAGCAGCCAAATGGGACACCCGAACACCGGGGAGCTGTTTTTT. The rearrangement uses TRBV4-1 and TRBJ2-2; a possible D gene is TRBD1 (6 bases). The V gene lost 2 bases and the J gene lost 0 bases, with 10 bases spanning the gap. Germline V gene sequence: CDR1 MGHRA, CDR2 YSYEKL. The CDR3 is 16 amino acids.